This is a list of T cell receptor beta chains from one sample in a study of T-cell reconstitution after alpha-beta-depleted transplantation in children. A single record per CDR3 protein comes from TCRdb applying MiXCR to the PCR reads. The sample lists under 300,000 distinct CDR3 sequences, around a tenth occurring once. This sample comprised peripheral blood, obtained 180 days after TCRalphabeta/CD19-depleted stem cell transplant. Source of these receptors: a male patient aged 2-9 years who had a stem cell transplant for chronic granulomatous disease, so the T cells may come from the graft donor. The CDR3 runs from the conserved cysteine through the conserved F or W. A D gene is named only where the DNA matches it firmly. Clone sizes are given selectively: once, few, many, or a class where the clone is expanded.

CDR3nt: TGCAGCGCTGTGACAGGGTTTAGCAACGAGCAGTACTTC
CDR3aa: CSAVTGFSNEQYF
j_gene: TRBJ2-7
d_gene: TRBD1
v_gene: TRBV29-1
abundance: many

CDR3nt: TGTGCCAGCAGCTTTGCCCACCCAGACAGGGGGCGCTTGGAGCAGTACTTC
CDR3aa: CASSFAHPDRGRLEQYF
j_gene: TRBJ2-7
d_gene: TRBD1
v_gene: TRBV7-9
abundance: many

CDR3nt: TGTGCCACCAGCTTGGGACCTATCTACAATGAGCAGTTCTTC
CDR3aa: CATSLGPIYNEQFF
j_gene: TRBJ2-1
d_gene: -
v_gene: TRBV15
abundance: many

CDR3nt: TGTGCCAGCAGCTTAAACCCGCCAGCCCCCGGGGTACACGGGGAGCTGTTTTTT
CDR3aa: CASSLNPPAPGVHGELFF
j_gene: TRBJ2-2
d_gene: -
v_gene: TRBV7-2
abundance: many

CDR3nt: TGTGCCAGTACCCCGGACGGCTACGAGCAGTACTTC
CDR3aa: CASTPDGYEQYF
j_gene: TRBJ2-7
d_gene: -
v_gene: TRBV19
abundance: -

CDR3nt: TGTGCCAGCACCCTCTCTAGCGGGAGAGAAGATACGCAGTATTTT
CDR3aa: CASTLSSGREDTQYF
j_gene: TRBJ2-3
d_gene: TRBD2
v_gene: TRBV12-3/TRBV12-4
abundance: many

CDR3nt: TGTGCCAGCAGTAGGGACAGGGGAGCCAGCCAGCCCCAGCATTTT
CDR3aa: CASSRDRGASQPQHF
j_gene: TRBJ1-5
d_gene: TRBD1
v_gene: TRBV12-3/TRBV12-4
abundance: -

CDR3nt: TGCAGTGCTCCTCTTCCGCAGTTGTACGAGCAGTACTTC
CDR3aa: CSAPLPQLYEQYF
j_gene: TRBJ2-7
d_gene: -
v_gene: TRBV20-1
abundance: many

CDR3nt: TGCAGTGCCCGAACGGGGGAGAATTCCTACGTGCAGTACTTC
CDR3aa: CSARTGENSYVQYF
j_gene: TRBJ2-7
d_gene: -
v_gene: TRBV20-1
abundance: -

CDR3nt: TGTGCCAGCAGTCCCGGGGTTTCCTATGGCTACACCTTC
CDR3aa: CASSPGVSYGYTF
j_gene: TRBJ1-2
d_gene: -
v_gene: TRBV2
abundance: many

CDR3nt: TGTGCCAGTAGTATTGCCAGCCAAGTGACCCAGTACTTC
CDR3aa: CASSIASQVTQYF
j_gene: TRBJ2-5
d_gene: -
v_gene: TRBV19
abundance: -

CDR3nt: TGTGCCAGCAGCTTAGGGGTTTTGGCGGGAGGCGTGAATGAGCAGTTCTTC
CDR3aa: CASSLGVLAGGVNEQFF
j_gene: TRBJ2-1
d_gene: TRBD2
v_gene: TRBV11-2
abundance: many

CDR3nt: TGTGCCAGCAGTCCCGACAGGACTTTAGCCAAAAACATTCAGTACTTC
CDR3aa: CASSPDRTLAKNIQYF
j_gene: TRBJ2-4
d_gene: -
v_gene: TRBV12-3/TRBV12-4
abundance: few

CDR3nt: TGTGCCAGCAGTTTAGCGGGAGCGGTTGGGGAGCAGTACTTC
CDR3aa: CASSLAGAVGEQYF
j_gene: TRBJ2-7
d_gene: TRBD2
v_gene: TRBV27
abundance: many

CDR3nt: TGTGCCAGCAGCCTTCTAGGGACCGAATACAATGAGCAGTTCTTC
CDR3aa: CASSLLGTEYNEQFF
j_gene: TRBJ2-1
d_gene: -
v_gene: TRBV11-2
abundance: many

CDR3nt: TGTGCCAGCAGCCCCTTTAGAGGCGGTCAGGTTCACAATGAGCAGTTCTTC
CDR3aa: CASSPFRGGQVHNEQFF
j_gene: TRBJ2-1
d_gene: -
v_gene: TRBV11-2
abundance: many

CDR3nt: TGTGCCACCAGTGACCCCGGACAGGGGAGCACAGATACGCAGTATTTT
CDR3aa: CATSDPGQGSTDTQYF
j_gene: TRBJ2-3
d_gene: TRBD1
v_gene: TRBV24-1
abundance: many

CDR3nt: TGTGCCTGGAACCGCGGACAGCCTGGAAACACCATATATTTT
CDR3aa: CAWNRGQPGNTIYF
j_gene: TRBJ1-3
d_gene: -
v_gene: TRBV30
abundance: many

CDR3nt: TGCAGTGCTAGAGGCCAACAGGGCCCCTACGAGCAGTACTTC
CDR3aa: CSARGQQGPYEQYF
j_gene: TRBJ2-7
d_gene: -
v_gene: TRBV20-1
abundance: -

CDR3nt: TGTGCCAGTAGTATAGCACTACGCTACAATGAGCAGTTCTTC
CDR3aa: CASSIALRYNEQFF
j_gene: TRBJ2-1
d_gene: -
v_gene: TRBV19
abundance: -

CDR3nt: TGCAGTGCCATGGGAGGCTCCTACAATGAGCAGTTCTTC
CDR3aa: CSAMGGSYNEQFF
j_gene: TRBJ2-1
d_gene: -
v_gene: TRBV20-1
abundance: many

CDR3nt: TGCGCCAGCAGCTTGTACGACAGGGATAATTCACCCCTCCACTTT
CDR3aa: CASSLYDRDNSPLHF
j_gene: TRBJ1-6
d_gene: TRBD1
v_gene: TRBV5-1
abundance: many

CDR3nt: TGTGCCAGCACTGCTCGAGGGAGCACAGATACGCAGTATTTT
CDR3aa: CASTARGSTDTQYF
j_gene: TRBJ2-3
d_gene: -
v_gene: TRBV12-3/TRBV12-4
abundance: many

CDR3nt: TGTGCCAGCAGCCCCCGCTTCCTCGTTCGGCGGAACACTGAAGCTTTCTTT
CDR3aa: CASSPRFLVRRNTEAFF
j_gene: TRBJ1-1
d_gene: -
v_gene: TRBV6-1
abundance: many

CDR3nt: TGTGCCAGCAGCCAAGATGATACGAGCTCCTACGAGCAGTACTTC
CDR3aa: CASSQDDTSSYEQYF
j_gene: TRBJ2-7
d_gene: -
v_gene: TRBV3-1
abundance: many

CDR3nt: TGCAGCGTTGAGGGAAAGGCTTCCTGGGGCGATGAGCAGTTCTTC
CDR3aa: CSVEGKASWGDEQFF
j_gene: TRBJ2-1
d_gene: -
v_gene: TRBV29-1
abundance: many

CDR3nt: TGCAGTGCTAGAAGGGAGGGCCCAGATACGCAGTATTTT
CDR3aa: CSARREGPDTQYF
j_gene: TRBJ2-3
d_gene: TRBD2
v_gene: TRBV20-1
abundance: many

CDR3nt: TGTGCCAGCAGCCGGGGGTCCCCCGGTGGCAATCAGCCCCAGCATTTT
CDR3aa: CASSRGSPGGNQPQHF
j_gene: TRBJ1-5
d_gene: -
v_gene: TRBV11-2
abundance: many

CDR3nt: TGTGCCAGCAGTAGACAGGCTCTCTCCTACGAGCAGTACTTC
CDR3aa: CASSRQALSYEQYF
j_gene: TRBJ2-7
d_gene: -
v_gene: TRBV5-5
abundance: many